This T cell receptor beta chain was sequenced for a study of blood T cell repertoires in COVID-19. Study background: The origin of the acute and convalescent COVID-19 samples was the United States, Italy and Spain.

There are 15 residues in the CDR3. V trimming: 3 bases; J trimming: 6 bases; junction bases outside the gene matches: 11. Germline assignment: CDR1 WSHSY and CDR2 SAAADI. Libraries were prepared by immunoSEQ multiplex PCR; TCRdb keeps only in-frame clonotypes and omits some of them. The top ten hold 8.3% of the sample, which has more than 55,000 clones, 90% seen once. The sequence was collected from a human donor with active COVID-19. The donor label of this sample is uncertain. Sequenced sample: peripheral blood. This rearrangement joins TRBV10-2 to TRBJ2-7, with 7 bases matching TRBD2. CDR3 nucleotide sequence: TGCGCCAGCAGTGAATGGGGGGGGAGGAGCTTCGAGCAGTACTTC. Its protein is CASSEWGGRSFEQYF.